What follows is one T cell receptor beta chain and its context. The antigen is undetermined. The data belong to a study of cytomegalovirus exposure and HLA in healthy donors. General observations from the study: The majority of TCR sequences were rare, yet some public TCRs appeared in many donors. Among TCR beta chains, those listed as cytomegalovirus-associated numbered fewer than 200. Within the approximately 130 validation repertoires, first-cohort TCR clusters tended to co-occur, according to a later analysis.

The CDR3 extends over 14 amino acids. Germline loops: CDR1 SEHNR, CDR2 FQNEAQ (reference sequence). V was trimmed by 2 bases and J by 4 bases, leaving 9 bases between them. Generated by immunoSEQ multiplex PCR, the TCRdb table keeps only in-frame clones and is missing some. The repertoire holds about 83,000 clones, with about 96% as singletons. The gene calls are TRBV7-9 and TRBJ1-3, with a possible D match to TRBD1 (5 bases). The receptor comes from a woman aged 18-35 years in good health and CMV-seronegative. The specimen sequenced was PBMCs. DNA of the CDR3: TGTGCCAGCAGCTTATCGGGGGTGGGAAACACCATATATTTT. This encodes CASSLSGVGNTIYF.